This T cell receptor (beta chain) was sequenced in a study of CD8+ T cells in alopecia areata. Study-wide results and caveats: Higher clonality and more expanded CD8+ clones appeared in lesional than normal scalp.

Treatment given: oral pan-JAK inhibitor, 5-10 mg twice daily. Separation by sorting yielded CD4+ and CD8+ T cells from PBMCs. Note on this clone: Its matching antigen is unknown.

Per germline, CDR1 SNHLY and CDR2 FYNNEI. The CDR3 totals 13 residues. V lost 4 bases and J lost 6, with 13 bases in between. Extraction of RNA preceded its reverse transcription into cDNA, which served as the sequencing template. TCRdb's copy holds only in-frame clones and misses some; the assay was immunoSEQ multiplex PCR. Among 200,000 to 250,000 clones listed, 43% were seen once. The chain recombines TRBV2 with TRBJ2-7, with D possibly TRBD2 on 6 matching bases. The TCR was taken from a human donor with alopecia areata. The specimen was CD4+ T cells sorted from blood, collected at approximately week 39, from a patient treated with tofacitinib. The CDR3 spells CASSGGLATEQYF. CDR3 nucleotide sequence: TGTGCCAGCAGTGGAGGTCTAGCGACCGAGCAGTACTTC.